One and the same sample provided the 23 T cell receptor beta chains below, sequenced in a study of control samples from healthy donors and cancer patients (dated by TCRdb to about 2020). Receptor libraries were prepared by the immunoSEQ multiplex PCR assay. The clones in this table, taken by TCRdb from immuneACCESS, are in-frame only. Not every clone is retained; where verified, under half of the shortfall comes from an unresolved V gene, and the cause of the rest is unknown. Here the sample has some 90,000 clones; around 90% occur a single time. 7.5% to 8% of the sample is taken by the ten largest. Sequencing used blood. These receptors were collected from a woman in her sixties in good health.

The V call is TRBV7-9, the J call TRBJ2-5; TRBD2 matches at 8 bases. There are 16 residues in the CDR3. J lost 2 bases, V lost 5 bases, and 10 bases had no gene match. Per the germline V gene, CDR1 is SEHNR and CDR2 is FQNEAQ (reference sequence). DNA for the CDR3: TGTGCCAGCAGCCTACCAGCGGGAGTCCAACAAGAGACCCAGTACTTC. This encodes CASSLPAGVQQETQYF.

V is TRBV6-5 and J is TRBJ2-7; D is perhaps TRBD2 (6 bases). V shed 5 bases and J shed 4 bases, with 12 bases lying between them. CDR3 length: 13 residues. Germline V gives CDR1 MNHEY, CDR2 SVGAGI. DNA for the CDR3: TGTGCCAGCAGTCCTAGCGCCTATTACGAGCAGTACTTC. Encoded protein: CASSPSAYYEQYF.

The CDR3 DNA reads as TGCGCCAGCAGCTCCCGCTCGGGCACCGGGGAGCTGTTTTTT. Its protein is CASSSRSGTGELFF. V gene TRBV5-1 combines with J gene TRBJ2-2; D uncertain. V lost 3 bases and J 4 bases, leaving 10 bases between the germline ends. The CDR3 sequence is 14 residues long. Germline V gene sequence: CDR1 SGHRS, CDR2 YFSETQ.

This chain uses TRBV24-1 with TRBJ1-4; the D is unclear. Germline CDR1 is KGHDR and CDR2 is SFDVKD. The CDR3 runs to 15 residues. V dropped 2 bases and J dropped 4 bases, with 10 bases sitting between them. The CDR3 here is CATSDSAGSNEKLFF. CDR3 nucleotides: TGTGCCACCAGTGATTCGGCAGGCAGTAATGAAAAACTGTTTTTT.

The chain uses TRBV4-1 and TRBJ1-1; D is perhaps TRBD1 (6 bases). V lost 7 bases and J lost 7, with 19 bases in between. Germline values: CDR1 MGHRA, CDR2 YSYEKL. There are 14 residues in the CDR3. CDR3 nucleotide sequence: TGCGCCAGCACCGACGGGACACTCGTGGGTGAAGCTTTCTTT. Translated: CASTDGTLVGEAFF.

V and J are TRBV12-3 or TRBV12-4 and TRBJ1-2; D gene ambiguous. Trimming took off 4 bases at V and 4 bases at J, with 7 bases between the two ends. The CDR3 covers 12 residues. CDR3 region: CASSSTSYGYTF. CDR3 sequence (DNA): TGTGCCAGCAGTTCGACGAGCTATGGCTACACCTTC.

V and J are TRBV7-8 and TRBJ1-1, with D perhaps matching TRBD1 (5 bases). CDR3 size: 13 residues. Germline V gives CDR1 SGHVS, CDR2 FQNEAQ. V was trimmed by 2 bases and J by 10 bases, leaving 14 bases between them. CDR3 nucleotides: TGTGCCAGCAGCTTATCAGCATTGGGGGGAGCTTTCTTT. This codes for CASSLSALGGAFF. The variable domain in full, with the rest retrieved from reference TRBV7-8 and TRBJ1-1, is GAGVSQSPRYKVAKRGQDVALRCDPISGHVSLFWYQQALGQGPEFLTYFQNEAQLDKSGLPSDRFFAERPEGSVSTLKIQRTQQEDSAVYLCASSLSALGGAFFGQGTRLTVV.

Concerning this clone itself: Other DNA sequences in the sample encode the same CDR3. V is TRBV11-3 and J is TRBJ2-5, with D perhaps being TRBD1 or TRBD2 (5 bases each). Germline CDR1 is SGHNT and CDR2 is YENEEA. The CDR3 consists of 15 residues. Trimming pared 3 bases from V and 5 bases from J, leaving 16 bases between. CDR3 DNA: TGTGCCAGCAGCTTCCGGGACGAGGGCTGGGAGACCCAGTACTTC. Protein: CASSFRDEGWETQYF.

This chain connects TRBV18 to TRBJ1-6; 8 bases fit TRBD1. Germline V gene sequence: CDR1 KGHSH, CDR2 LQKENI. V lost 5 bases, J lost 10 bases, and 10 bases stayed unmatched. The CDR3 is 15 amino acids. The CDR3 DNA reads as TGTGCCAGCTCAGGGGACAGAGGACAGGGATCACCCCTCCACTTT. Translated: CASSGDRGQGSPLHF.

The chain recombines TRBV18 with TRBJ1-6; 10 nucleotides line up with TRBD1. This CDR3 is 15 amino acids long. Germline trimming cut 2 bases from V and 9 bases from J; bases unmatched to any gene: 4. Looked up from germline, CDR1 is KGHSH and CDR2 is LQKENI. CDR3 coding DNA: TGTGCCAGCTCACCAGGGACAGGGGTTGGTTCACCCCTCCACTTT. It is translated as CASSPGTGVGSPLHF.

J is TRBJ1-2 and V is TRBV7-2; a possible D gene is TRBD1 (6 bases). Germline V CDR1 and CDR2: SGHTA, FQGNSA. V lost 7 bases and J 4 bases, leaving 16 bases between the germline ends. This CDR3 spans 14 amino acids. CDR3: CASNRVQLGYGYTF. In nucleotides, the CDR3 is TGTGCCAGCAACAGGGTACAGTTGGGCTATGGCTACACCTTC.

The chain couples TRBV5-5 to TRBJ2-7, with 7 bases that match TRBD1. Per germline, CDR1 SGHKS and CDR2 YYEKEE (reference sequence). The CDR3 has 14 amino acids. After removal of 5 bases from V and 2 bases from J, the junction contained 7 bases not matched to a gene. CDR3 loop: CASRTGTVPYEQYF. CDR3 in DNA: TGTGCCAGCAGAACCGGGACAGTTCCCTACGAGCAGTACTTC.

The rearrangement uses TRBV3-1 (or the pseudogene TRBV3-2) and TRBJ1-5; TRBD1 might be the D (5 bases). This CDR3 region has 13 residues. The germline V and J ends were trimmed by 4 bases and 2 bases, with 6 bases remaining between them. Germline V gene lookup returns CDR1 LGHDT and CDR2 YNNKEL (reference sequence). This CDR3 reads CASSRQRNQPQHF. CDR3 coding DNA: TGTGCCAGCAGCCGACAGCGCAATCAGCCCCAGCATTTT.

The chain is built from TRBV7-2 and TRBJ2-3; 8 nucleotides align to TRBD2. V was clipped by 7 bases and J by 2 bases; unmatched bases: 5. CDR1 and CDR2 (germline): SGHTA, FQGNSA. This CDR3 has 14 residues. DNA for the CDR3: TGTGCCAGCAAGGCGGGAGGAAACACAGATACGCAGTATTTT. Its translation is CASKAGGNTDTQYF.

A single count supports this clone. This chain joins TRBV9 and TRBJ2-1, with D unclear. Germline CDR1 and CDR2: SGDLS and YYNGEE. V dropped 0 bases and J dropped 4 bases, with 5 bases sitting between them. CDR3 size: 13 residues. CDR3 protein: CASSVDSYNEQFF. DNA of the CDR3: TGTGCCAGCAGCGTAGATAGTTACAATGAGCAGTTCTTC.

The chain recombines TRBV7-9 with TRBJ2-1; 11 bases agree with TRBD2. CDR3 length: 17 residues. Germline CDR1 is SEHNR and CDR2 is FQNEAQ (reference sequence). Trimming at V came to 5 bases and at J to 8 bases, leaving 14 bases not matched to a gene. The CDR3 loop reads CASSPSRVPSGRYEQFF. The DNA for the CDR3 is TGTGCCAGCAGCCCATCTCGGGTTCCTAGCGGGAGGTATGAGCAGTTCTTC.

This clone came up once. In DNA, the CDR3 is TGTGCCAGCAGGCGCGCCGGGGGCGCGGTCGGAGGCTACACCTTC. Translating it yields CASRRAGGAVGGYTF. V usage is TRBV5-4 and J usage is TRBJ1-2; D perhaps matches TRBD1 (6 bases). The CDR3 sequence is 15 residues long. Trimming removed 5 bases at V and 8 bases at J, with 22 bases between. Germline V gene sequence: CDR1 SGHNT, CDR2 YYREEE (reference sequence).

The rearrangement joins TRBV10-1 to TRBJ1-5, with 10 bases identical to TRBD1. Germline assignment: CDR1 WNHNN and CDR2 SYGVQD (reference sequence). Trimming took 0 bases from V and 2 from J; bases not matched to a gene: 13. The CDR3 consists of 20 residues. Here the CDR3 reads CASSESRMGQGIVGNQPQHF. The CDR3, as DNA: TGCGCCAGCAGTGAGTCACGAATGGGACAGGGGATCGTGGGCAATCAGCCCCAGCATTTT.

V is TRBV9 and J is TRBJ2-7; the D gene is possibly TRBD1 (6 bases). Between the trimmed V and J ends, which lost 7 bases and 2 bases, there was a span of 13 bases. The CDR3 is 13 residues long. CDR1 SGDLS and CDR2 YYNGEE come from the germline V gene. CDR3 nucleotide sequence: TGTGCCAGCTCCGGGACAAACACCTACGAGCAGTACTTC. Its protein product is CASSGTNTYEQYF.

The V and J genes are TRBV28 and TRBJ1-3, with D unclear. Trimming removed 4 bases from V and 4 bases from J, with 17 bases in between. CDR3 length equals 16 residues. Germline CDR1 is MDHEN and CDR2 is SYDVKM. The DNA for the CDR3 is TGTGCCAGCAGTTCCGCCGCCGTCGGGCGAGGAAACACCATATATTTT. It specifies CASSSAAVGRGNTIYF. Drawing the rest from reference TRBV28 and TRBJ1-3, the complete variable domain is DVKVTQSSRYLVKRTGEKVFLECVQDMDHENMFWYRQDPGLGLRLIYFSYDVKMKEKGDIPEGYSVSREKKERFSLILESASTNQTSMYLCASSSAAVGRGNTIYFGEGSWLTVV.

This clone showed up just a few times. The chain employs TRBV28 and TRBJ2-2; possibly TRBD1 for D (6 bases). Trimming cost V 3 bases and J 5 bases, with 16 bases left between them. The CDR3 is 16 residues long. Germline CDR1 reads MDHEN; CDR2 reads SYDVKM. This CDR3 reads CASSFQSRGSTGELFF. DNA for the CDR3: TGTGCCAGCAGTTTTCAGTCTAGGGGGAGTACCGGGGAGCTGTTTTTT.

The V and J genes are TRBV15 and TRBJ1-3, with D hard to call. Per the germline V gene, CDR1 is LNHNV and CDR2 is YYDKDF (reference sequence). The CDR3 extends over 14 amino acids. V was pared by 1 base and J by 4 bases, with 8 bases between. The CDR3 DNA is TGTGCCACCAGCAGAGGGGGAAGGGGAAACACCATATATTTT. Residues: CATSRGGRGNTIYF. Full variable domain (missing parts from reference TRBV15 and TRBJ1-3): DAMVIQNPRYQVTQFGKPVTLSCSQTLNHNVMYWYQQKSSQAPKLLFHYYDKDFNNEADTPDNFQSRRPNTSFCFLDIRSPGLGDTAMYLCATSRGGRGNTIYFGEGSWLTVV.

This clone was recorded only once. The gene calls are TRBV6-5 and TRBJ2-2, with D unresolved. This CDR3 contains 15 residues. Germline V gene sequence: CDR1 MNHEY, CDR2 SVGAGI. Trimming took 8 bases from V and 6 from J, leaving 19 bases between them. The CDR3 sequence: CASALQWGLAGELFF. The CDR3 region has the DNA TGTGCCAGCGCCTTACAATGGGGTTTGGCCGGGGAGCTGTTTTTT.